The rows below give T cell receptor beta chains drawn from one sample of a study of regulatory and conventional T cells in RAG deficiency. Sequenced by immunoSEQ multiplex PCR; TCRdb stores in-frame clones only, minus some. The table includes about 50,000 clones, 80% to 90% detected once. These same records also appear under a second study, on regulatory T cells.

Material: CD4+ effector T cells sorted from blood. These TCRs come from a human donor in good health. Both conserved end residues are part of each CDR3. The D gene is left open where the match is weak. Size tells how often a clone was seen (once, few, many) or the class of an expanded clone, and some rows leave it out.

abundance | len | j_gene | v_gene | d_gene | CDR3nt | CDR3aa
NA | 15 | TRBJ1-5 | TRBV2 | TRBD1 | TGTGCCAGCAGCGGGGACAGGTTGTATGTTCAGCCCCAGCATTTT | CASSGDRLYVQPQHF
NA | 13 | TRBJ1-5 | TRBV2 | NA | TGTGCCAGCAGCGCTATTGGCAATCAGCCCCAGCATTTT | CASSAIGNQPQHF
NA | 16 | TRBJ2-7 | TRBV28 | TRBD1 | TGTGCCAGCAGGCGGAGACTGGCAGACAGGGGTAGTGAGCAGTACTTC | CASRRRLADRGSEQYF
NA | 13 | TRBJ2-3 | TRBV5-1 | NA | TGCGCCAGCAGCTTGGGCGGGATGGATACGCAGTATTTT | CASSLGGMDTQYF
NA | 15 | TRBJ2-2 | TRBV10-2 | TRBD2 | TGCGCCAGCAGATCGGACGGGGGGGGAACCGGGGAGCTGTTTTTT | CASRSDGGGTGELFF
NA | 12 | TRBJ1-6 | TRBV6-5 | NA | TGTGCCAGCAGAAACGGAAATTCACCCCTCCACTTT | CASRNGNSPLHF
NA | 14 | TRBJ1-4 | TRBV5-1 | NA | TGCGCCAGCAGCTTGGGGCAGTTTAATGAAAAACTGTTTTTT | CASSLGQFNEKLFF
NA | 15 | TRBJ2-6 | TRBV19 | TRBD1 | TGTGCCAGTAGCCAGACAGGGACCGGGGCCAACGTCCTGACTTTC | CASSQTGTGANVLTF
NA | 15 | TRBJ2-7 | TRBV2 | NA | TGTGCCAGCACCCCACCGGGACACAACTCCTACGAGCAGTACTTC | CASTPPGHNSYEQYF
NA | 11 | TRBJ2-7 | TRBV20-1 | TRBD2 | TGCAGTGTCGCGGGAGACTACGAGCAGTACTTC | CSVAGDYEQYF
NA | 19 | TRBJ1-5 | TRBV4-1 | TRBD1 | TGCGCCAGCAGCCAAGATTGGGACAGGTGGTCTTTGAGCAATCAGCCCCAGCATTTT | CASSQDWDRWSLSNQPQHF
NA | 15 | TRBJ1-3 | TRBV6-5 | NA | TGTGCCAGCAGTTACTCTGGGCCGAGTGGAAACACCATATATTTT | CASSYSGPSGNTIYF
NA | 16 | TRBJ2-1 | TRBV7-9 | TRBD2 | TGTGCCAGCAGCCCCACAGGGCTAGCGGGGAGTAATGAGCAGTTCTTC | CASSPTGLAGSNEQFF
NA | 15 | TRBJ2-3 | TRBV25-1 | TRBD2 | TGTGCCAGCAGTGAACTAGCGGGATACACAGATACGCAGTATTTT | CASSELAGYTDTQYF
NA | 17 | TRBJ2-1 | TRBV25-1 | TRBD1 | TGTGCCAGCAGTGGGACCGGAGGACAGGGAGATTACAATGAGCAGTTCTTC | CASSGTGGQGDYNEQFF
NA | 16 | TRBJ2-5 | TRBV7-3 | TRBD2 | TGTGCCAGCAGCTTAGTACCGGGACTACAAAGAGAGACCCAGTACTTC | CASSLVPGLQRETQYF
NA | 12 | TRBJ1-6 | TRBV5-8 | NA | TGTGCCAGCAGCCCTGGGGGATCACCCCTCCACTTT | CASSPGGSPLHF
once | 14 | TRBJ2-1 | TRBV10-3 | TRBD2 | TGTGCCATCAGTGGGGCGGGGGGCGACAATGAGCAGTTCTTC | CAISGAGGDNEQFF
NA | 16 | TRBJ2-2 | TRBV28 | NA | TGTGCCAGCAGTTTATTATCGTCGGCAGGGTCCGGGGAGCTGCTTTTT | CASSLLSSAGSGELLF
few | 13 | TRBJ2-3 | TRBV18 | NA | TGTGCCAGCTCACCCGGTGGGACAGATACGCAGTATTTT | CASSPGGTDTQYF
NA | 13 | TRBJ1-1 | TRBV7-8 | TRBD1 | TGTGCCAGCAGCTTAACAGGGGGCACTGAAGCTTTCTTT | CASSLTGGTEAFF
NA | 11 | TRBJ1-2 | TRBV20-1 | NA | TGCAGTGCTTCGGACGGCTATGGCTACACCTTC | CSASDGYGYTF
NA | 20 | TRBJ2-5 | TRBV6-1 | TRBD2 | TGTGCCAGCAGTGAAGCGCAAGGGTGGAAACTAGCGGAGCATGGAGAGACCCAGTACTTC | CASSEAQGWKLAEHGETQYF
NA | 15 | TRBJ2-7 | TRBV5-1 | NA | TGCGCCAGCAGCTTGGATCCAACTAGTGGGGGCGAGCAGTACTTC | CASSLDPTSGGEQYF
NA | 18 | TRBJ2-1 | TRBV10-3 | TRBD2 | TGTGCCATCAGTGAGTCTGGGACTAGCGGGAGCTCCTACAATGAGCAGTTCTTC | CAISESGTSGSSYNEQFF
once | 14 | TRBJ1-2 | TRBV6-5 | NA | TGTGCCAGCAGTCCGGAGACAGCCAACTATGGCTACACCTTC | CASSPETANYGYTF
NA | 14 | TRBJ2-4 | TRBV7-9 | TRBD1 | TGTGCCAGCAGCTCAACCGGACAGGGAAGGGGTCCGTACTTC | CASSSTGQGRGPYF
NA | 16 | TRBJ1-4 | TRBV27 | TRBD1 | TGTGCCAGCAGTCCGCGGACGGACAGGGGTAATGAAAAACTGTTTTTT | CASSPRTDRGNEKLFF
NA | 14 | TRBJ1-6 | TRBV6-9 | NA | TGTGCCAGCAGTTACTCGAACTATAATTCACCCCTCCACTTT | CASSYSNYNSPLHF
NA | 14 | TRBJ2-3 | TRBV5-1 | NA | TGCGCCAGCAGCTTGGTAGGCGGCGTCGATACGCAGTATTTT | CASSLVGGVDTQYF
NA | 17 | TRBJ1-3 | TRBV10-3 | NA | TGTGCCATCAGTGAGTCGAGGGGGTCCAGCTCTGGAAACACCATATATTTT | CAISESRGSSSGNTIYF
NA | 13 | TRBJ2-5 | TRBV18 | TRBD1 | TGTGCCAGCTCTCCCACAGGGGGAGAGACCCAGTACTTC | CASSPTGGETQYF
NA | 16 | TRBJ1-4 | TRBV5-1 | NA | TGCGCCAGCAGCTTAGGGACGGGCCCAACTAATGAAAAACTGTTTTTT | CASSLGTGPTNEKLFF
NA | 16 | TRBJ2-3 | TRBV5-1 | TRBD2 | TGCGCCAGCAGCTTGACTAGCGGGAGAGACACAGATACGCAGTATTTT | CASSLTSGRDTDTQYF
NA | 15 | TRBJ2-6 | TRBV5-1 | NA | TGCGCCAGCAGCGTTGACAGCTCTGGGGCCAACGTCCTGACTTTC | CASSVDSSGANVLTF
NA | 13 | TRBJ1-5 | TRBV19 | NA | TGTGCCAGTACACCGGGACCCCCACAGCCCCAGCATTTT | CASTPGPPQPQHF
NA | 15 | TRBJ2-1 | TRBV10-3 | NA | TGTGCCATCAGTGGGGGTACGATGGGGTACAATGAGCAGTTCTTC | CAISGGTMGYNEQFF
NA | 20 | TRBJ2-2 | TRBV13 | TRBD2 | TGTGCCAGCAGCTTTAGGCTAGGGGGTAGCGGGAGATGGAGAACCGGGGAGCTGTTTTTT | CASSFRLGGSGRWRTGELFF
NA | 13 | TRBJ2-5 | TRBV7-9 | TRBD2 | TGTGCCAGCGGGGAGGGTCGTCGAGAGACCCAGTACTTC | CASGEGRRETQYF
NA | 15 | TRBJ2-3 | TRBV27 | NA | TGTGCCAGCAGTTTATCCCGCTCCAGCACAGATACGCAGTATTTT | CASSLSRSSTDTQYF
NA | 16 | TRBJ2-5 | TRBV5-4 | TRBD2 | TGTGCCAGCAGCCCGGGACTAGCGGGGAGTCAAGAGACCCAGTACTTC | CASSPGLAGSQETQYF
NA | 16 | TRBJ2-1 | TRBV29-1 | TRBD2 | TGCAGCGTCGGTACACTAGCGGGAGGGCCCAGGAATGAGCAGTTCTTC | CSVGTLAGGPRNEQFF